This T cell receptor beta chain was obtained from a study of beta chain features in type 1 diabetes. The overall study: What patients shared with healthy donors was a similar profile of age, gender and cell yields. Study results and limitations: Patients with Type 1 diabetes showed moderately but significantly shorter TCRB CDR3s in all four CD4+ subsets.

The ends were cut back, 2 bases at V and 1 base at J, with 6 bases in the middle. This CDR3 contains 15 residues. Germline V gene data show CDR1 as MNHEY and CDR2 as SVGAGI. Every isolated RNA sample was fully reverse transcribed, so sequencing captured expressed TCRB transcripts. The data were produced by immunoSEQ multiplex PCR, yet TCRdb's version contains in-frame clones alone and is incomplete. The data hold a few hundred thousand clones, with about 13% observed a single time. To note about this clone: Its antigen remains unidentified.

Sequenced input: naive CD4+ T cells from blood. This sequence originates from a woman between 18 and 29 years old with type 1 diabetes. This chain links TRBV6-5 with TRBJ2-6; no definite D call. CDR3 amino acids: CASSYAESGANVLTF. In DNA, the CDR3 is TGTGCCAGCAGTTACGCCGAGTCTGGGGCCAACGTCCTGACTTTC.